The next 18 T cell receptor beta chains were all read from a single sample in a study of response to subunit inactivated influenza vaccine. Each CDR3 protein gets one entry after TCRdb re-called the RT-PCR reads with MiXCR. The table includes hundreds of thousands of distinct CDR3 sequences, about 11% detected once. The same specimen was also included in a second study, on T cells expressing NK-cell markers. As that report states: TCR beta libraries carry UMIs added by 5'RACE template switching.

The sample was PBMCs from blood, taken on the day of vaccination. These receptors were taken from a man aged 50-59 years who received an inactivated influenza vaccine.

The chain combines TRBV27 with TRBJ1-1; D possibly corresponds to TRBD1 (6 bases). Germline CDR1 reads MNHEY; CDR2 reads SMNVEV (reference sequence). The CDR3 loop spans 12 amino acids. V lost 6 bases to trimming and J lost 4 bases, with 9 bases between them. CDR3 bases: TGTGCCAGCAGCTCAGGGGCCACTGAAGCTTTCTTT. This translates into CASSSGATEAFF.

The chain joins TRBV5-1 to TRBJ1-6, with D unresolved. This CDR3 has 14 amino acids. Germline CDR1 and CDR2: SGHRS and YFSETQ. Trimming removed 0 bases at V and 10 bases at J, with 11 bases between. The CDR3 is CASSLGPQGSPLHF. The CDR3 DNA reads TGCGCCAGCAGCTTGGGGCCCCAAGGGTCACCCCTCCACTTT.

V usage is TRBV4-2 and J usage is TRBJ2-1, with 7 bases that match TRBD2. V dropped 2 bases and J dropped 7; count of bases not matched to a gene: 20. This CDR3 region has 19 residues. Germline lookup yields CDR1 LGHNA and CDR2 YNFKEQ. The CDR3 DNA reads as TGTGCCAGCAGCCAAAAGCTTCTTCTCCGGGGGGAATGGTGGAATGAGCAGTTCTTC. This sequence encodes CASSQKLLLRGEWWNEQFF.

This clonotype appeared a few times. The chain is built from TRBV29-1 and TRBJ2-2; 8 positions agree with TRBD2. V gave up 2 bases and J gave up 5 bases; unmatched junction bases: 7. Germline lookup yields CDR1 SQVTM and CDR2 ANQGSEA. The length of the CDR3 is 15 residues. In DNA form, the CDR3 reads TGCAGCGTTGAACTACTAGCGGAGGGGACCGGGGAGCTGTTTTTT. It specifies CSVELLAEGTGELFF.

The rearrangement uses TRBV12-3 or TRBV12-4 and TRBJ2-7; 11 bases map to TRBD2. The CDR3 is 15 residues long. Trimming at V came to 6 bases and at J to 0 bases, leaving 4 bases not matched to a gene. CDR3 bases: TGTGCCAGCAGGGGACTAGCGGACAGCTCCTACGAGCAGTACTTC. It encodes CASRGLADSSYEQYF.

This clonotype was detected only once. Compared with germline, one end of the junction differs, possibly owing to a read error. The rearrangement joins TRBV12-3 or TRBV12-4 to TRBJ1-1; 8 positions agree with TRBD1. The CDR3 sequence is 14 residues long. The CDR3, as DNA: TGTGCCAGCAGCAGGGGGCGAGAGAACACTGAAGCTCTCTTT. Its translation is CASSRGRENTEALF.

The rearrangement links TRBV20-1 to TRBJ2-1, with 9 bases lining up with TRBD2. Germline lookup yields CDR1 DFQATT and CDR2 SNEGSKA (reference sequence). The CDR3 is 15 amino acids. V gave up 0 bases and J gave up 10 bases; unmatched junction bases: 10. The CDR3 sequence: CSARDLGTSLPEQFF. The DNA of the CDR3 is TGCAGTGCTAGAGATCTAGGGACTAGCTTACCCGAGCAGTTCTTC.

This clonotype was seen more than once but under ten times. The CDR3 bases are TGTGCCAGCAGTGAACCACAGGTTAATGAAAAACTGTTTTTT. Protein product: CASSEPQVNEKLFF. The chain employs TRBV6-1 and TRBJ1-4; TRBD1 is a possible D gene (5 bases). Per the germline V gene, CDR1 is MNHNS and CDR2 is SASEGT. The CDR3 runs 14 residues. Deletions cut 2 bases from V and 4 bases from J, with 8 bases between.

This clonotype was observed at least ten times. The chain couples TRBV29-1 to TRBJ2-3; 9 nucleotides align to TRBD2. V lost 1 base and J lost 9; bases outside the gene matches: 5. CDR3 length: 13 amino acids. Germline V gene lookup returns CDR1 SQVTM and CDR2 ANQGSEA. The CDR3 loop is CSVEALAGDTQYF. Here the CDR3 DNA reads TGCAGCGTTGAAGCGTTAGCGGGAGACACGCAGTATTTT.

Here the CDR3 DNA reads TGTGCCAGCAGCTGTACTAGCGGGGGGTCCACCGGGGAGCTGTTTTTT. This encodes CASSCTSGGSTGELFF. The J gene is TRBJ2-2, the V gene TRBV7-2; 12 positions match TRBD2. Looked up from germline, CDR1 is SGHTA and CDR2 is FQGNSA. V shed 4 bases, J shed 4 bases, and the junction held 4 bases outside the gene matches. The length of the CDR3 is 16 residues.

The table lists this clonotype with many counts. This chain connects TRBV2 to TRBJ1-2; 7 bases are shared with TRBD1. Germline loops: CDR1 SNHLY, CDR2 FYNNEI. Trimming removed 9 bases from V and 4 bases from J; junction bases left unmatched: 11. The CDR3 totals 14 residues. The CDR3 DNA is TGTGCCAGTGGAACAGGGGACGGCTTCTATGGCTACACCTTC. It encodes CASGTGDGFYGYTF. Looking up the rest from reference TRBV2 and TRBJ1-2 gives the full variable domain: EPEVTQTPSHQVTQMGQEVILRCVPISNHLYFYWYRQILGQKVEFLVSFYNNEISEKSEIFDDQFSVERPDGSNFTLKIRSTKLEDSAMYFCASGTGDGFYGYTFGSGTRLTVV.

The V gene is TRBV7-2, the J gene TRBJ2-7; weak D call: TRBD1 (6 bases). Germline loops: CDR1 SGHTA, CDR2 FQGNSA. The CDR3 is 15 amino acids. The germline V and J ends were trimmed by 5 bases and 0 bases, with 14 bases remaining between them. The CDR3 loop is CASSNVGALSYEQYF. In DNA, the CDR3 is TGTGCCAGCAGCAATGTGGGGGCCCTCTCCTACGAGCAGTACTTC.

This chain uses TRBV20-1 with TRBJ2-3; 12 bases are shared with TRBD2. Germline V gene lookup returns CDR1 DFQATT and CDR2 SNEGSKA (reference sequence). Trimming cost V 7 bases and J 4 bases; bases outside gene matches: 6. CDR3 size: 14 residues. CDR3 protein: CSGRGLAGSDTQYF. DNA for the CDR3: TGCAGTGGCCGGGGACTAGCGGGCTCAGATACGCAGTATTTT.

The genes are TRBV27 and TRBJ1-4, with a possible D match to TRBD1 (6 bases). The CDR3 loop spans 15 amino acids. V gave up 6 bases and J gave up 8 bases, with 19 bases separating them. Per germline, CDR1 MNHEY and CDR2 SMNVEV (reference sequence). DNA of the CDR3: TGTGCCAGCAGAGCCTTGGGGGGGGCGGAAGAAAAACTGTTTTTT. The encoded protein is CASRALGGAEEKLFF.

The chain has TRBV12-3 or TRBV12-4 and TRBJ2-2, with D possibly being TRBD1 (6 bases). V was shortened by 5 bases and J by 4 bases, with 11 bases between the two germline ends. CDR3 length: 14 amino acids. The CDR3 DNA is TGTGCCAGCAGTCAAGGACAGTCCACCGGGGAGCTGTTTTTT. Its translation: CASSQGQSTGELFF.

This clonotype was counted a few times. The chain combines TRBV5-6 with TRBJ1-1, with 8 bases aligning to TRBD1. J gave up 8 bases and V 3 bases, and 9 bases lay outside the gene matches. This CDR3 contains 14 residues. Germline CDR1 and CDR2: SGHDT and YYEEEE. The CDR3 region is CASSYYSGGKEAFF. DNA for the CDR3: TGTGCCAGCAGCTACTATTCAGGGGGCAAGGAAGCTTTCTTT.

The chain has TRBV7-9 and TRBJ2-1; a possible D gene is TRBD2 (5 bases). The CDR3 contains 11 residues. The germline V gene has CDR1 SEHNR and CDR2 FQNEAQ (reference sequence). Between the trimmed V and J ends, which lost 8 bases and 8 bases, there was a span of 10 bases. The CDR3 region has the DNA TGTGCCAGCGCCGGGGAGTATGAGCAGTTCTTC. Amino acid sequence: CASAGEYEQFF.

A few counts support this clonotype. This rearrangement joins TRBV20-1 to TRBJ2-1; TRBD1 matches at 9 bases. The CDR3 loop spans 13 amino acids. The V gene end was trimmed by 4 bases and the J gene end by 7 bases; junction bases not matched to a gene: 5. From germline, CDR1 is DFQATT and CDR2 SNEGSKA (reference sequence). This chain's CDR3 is CSATGTGWNEQFF. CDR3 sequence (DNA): TGCAGTGCTACAGGGACAGGGTGGAATGAGCAGTTCTTC.